The sequence of this T cell receptor (beta chain) was determined in a study of blood T cell repertoires in COVID-19. The CDR3 runs to 17 residues. Trimming removed 2 bases at V and 5 bases at J, with 16 bases between. Germline CDR1 ENHRY, CDR2 SYGVKD. Using immunoSEQ multiplex PCR, the repertoire was profiled, and TCRdb retains in-frame clones only, with some absent. The sample contains about 200,000 clones, roughly 89% of which appear only once. Sequenced: PBMCs or T cells enriched from blood (not recorded which). The chain links TRBV10-3 to TRBJ1-6; a possible D gene is TRBD1 (5 bases). This receptor was taken from a woman aged 25 to 39 with acute COVID-19. The CDR3 bases are TGTGCCATCAGTGAGGGAGGGACGCGGACCGATAATTCACCCCTCCACTTT. Its translation: CAISEGGTRTDNSPLHF.